The present entry profiles one T cell receptor (beta chain) with its context. V trimming: 0 bases; J trimming: 8 bases; junction bases outside the gene matches: 13. The CDR3 is 18 amino acids. The germline V gene has CDR1 LGHNA and CDR2 YSLEER. This sample is drawn from a study of T cell responses to AZD1222 COVID-19 vaccine. Sequencing used immunoSEQ multiplex PCR; TCRdb keeps in-frame clones, though not all of them. The repertoire consists of 140,000 to 150,000 clones, with about 93% occurring once and the leading ten covering roughly 4%. The sequence came from an adult who received the AZD1222 COVID-19 vaccine. The chain combines TRBV4-3 with TRBJ1-4; 9 nucleotides agree with TRBD1. This specimen was peripheral blood, taken 28 days after the second AZD1222 dose. CDR3 in amino acids: CASSQDLRDRAVGEKLFF. As DNA, the CDR3 is TGCGCCAGCAGCCAAGATCTTAGGGACAGGGCGGTGGGGGAAAAACTGTTTTTT.